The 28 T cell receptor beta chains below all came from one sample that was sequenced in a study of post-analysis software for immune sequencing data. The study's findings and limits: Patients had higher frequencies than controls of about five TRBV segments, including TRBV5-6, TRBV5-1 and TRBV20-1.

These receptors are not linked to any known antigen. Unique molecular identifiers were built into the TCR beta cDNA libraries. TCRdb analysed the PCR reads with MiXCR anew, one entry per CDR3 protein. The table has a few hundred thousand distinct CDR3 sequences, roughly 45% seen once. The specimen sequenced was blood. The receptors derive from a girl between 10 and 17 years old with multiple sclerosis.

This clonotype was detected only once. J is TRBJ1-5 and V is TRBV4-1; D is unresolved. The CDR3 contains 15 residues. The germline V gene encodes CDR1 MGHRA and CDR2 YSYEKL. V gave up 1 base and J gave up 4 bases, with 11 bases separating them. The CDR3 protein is CASSQGHPGNQPQHF. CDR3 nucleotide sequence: TGCGCCAGCAGCCAAGGACACCCCGGGAATCAGCCCCAGCATTTT.

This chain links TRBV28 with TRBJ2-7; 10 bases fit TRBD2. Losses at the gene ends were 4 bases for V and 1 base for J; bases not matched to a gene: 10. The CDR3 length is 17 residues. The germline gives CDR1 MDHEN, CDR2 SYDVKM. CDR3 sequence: CASSYPGLATRSYEQYF. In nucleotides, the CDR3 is TGTGCCAGCAGTTATCCGGGACTAGCGACTCGTTCCTACGAGCAGTACTTC.

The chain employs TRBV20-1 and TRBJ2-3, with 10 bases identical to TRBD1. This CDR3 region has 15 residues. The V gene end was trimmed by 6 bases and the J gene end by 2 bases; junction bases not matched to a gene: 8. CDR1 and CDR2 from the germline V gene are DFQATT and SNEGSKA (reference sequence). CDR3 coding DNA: TGCAGTGCCCAGAGGAGACAGGGGGCCACAGATACGCAGTATTTT. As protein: CSAQRRQGATDTQYF.

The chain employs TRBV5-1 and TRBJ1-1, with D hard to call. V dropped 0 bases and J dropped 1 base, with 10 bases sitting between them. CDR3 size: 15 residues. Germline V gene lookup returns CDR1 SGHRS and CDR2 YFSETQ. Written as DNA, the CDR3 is TGCGCCAGCAGCTTGGTAGGGCCGAGGAACACTGAAGCTTTCTTT. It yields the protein CASSLVGPRNTEAFF.

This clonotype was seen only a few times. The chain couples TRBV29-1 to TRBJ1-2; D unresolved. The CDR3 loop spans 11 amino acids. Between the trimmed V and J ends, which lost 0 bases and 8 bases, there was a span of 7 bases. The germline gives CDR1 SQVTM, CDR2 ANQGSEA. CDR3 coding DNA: TGCAGCGTTGAAGAGCGAAACGGCTACACCTTC. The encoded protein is CSVEERNGYTF. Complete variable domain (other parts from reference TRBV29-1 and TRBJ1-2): SAVISQKPSRDICQRGTSLTIQCQVDSQVTMMFWYRQQPGQSLTLIATANQGSEATYESGFVIDKFPISRPNLTFSTLTVSNMSPEDSSIYLCSVEERNGYTFGSGTRLTVV.

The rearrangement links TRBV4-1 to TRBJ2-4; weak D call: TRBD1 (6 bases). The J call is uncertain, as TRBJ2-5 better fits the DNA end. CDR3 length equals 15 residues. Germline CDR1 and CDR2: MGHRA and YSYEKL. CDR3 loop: CASSQPSTGLKTQYF. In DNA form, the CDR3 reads TGCGCCAGCAGCCAACCCTCTACAGGGTTAAAGACCCAGTACTTC.

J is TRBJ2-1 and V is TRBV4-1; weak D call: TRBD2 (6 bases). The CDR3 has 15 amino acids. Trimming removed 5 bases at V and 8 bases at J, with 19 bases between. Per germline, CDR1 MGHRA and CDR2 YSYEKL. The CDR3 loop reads CASSDNRRGVYEQFF. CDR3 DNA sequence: TGCGCCAGCAGCGATAATAGGAGGGGTGTCTATGAGCAGTTCTTC.

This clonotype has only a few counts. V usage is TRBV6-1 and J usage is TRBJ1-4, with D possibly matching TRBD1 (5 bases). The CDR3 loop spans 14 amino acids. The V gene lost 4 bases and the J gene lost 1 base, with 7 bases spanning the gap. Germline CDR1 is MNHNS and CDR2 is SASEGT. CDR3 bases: TGTGCCAGCAGTGTGGGGCGAACTAATGAAAAACTGTTTTTT. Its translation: CASSVGRTNEKLFF.

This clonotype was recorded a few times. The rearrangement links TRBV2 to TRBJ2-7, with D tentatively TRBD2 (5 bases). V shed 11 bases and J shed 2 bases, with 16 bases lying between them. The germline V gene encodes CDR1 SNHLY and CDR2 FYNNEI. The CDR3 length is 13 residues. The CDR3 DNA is TGTGCCGGAGGCTCAGGAGAACCCTACGAGCAGTACTTC. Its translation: CAGGSGEPYEQYF.

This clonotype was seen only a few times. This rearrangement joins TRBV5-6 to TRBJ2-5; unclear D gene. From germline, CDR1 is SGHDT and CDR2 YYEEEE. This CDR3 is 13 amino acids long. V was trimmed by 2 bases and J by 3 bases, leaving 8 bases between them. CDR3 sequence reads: CASSFTLEETQYF. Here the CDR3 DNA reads TGTGCCAGCAGCTTTACATTGGAAGAGACCCAGTACTTC.

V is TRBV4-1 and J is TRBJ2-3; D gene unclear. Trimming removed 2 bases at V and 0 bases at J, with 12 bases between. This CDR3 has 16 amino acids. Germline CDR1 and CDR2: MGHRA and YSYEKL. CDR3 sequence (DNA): TGCGCCAGCAGCCAAACCCCAAGGGCTAGCACAGATACGCAGTATTTT. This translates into CASSQTPRASTDTQYF.

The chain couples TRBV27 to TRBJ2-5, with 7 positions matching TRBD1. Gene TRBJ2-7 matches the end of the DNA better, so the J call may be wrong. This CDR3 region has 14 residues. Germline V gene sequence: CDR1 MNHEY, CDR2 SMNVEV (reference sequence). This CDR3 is CASSLRGQLNEQYF. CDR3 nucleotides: TGTGCCAGCAGTTTAAGGGGGCAGCTGAACGAGCAGTACTTC.

The CDR3 region has the DNA TGCAGTGCACCGGGACAGTACACAGATACGCAGTATTTT. It codes for CSAPGQYTDTQYF. This chain joins TRBV20-1 and TRBJ2-3, with TRBD1 identical over 7 bases. Germline CDR1 DFQATT, CDR2 SNEGSKA (reference sequence). The CDR3 is made up of 13 amino acids. V lost 6 bases, J lost 2 bases, and 5 bases stayed unmatched.

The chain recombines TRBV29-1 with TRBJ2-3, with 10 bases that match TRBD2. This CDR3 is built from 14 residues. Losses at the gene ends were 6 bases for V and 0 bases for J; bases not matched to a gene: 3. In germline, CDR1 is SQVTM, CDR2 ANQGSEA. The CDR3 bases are TGCAGCGTGCCTAGCGGGGGCAGCACAGATACGCAGTATTTT. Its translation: CSVPSGGSTDTQYF.

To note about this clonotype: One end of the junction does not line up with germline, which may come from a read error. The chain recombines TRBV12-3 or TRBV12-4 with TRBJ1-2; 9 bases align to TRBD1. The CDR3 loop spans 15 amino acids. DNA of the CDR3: TGTGCCAGCAGTGGGGACAGGGTGAGGATCTATGGCAACACCTTC. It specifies CASSGDRVRIYGNTF.

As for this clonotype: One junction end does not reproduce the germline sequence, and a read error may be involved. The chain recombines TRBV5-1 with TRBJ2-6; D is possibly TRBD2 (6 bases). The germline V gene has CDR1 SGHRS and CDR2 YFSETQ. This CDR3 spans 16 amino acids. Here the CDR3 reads CASSFGGPSGVNVLTF. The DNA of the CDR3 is TGCGCCAGCAGCTTCGGGGGACCCTCTGGGGTCAACGTCCTGACTTTC.

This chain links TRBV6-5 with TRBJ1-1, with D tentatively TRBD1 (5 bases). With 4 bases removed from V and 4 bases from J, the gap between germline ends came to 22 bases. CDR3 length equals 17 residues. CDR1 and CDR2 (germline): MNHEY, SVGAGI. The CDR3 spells CASSCSVRASGRTEAFF. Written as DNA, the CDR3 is TGTGCCAGCAGTTGCTCGGTCAGGGCTTCAGGCCGCACTGAAGCTTTCTTT.

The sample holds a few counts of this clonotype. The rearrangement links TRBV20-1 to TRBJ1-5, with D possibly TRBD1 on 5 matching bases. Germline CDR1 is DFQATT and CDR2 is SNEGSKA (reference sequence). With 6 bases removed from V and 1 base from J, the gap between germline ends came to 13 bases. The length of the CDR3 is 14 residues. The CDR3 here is CSALAGLSNQPQHF. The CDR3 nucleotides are TGCAGTGCCCTGGCAGGGCTGAGCAATCAGCCCCAGCATTTT.

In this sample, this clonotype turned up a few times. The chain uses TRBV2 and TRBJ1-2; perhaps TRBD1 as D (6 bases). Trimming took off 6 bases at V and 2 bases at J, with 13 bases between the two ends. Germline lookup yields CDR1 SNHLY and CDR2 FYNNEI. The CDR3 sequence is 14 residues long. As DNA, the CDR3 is TGTGCCAGCAGGCGGGACAACTACAACTATGGCTACACCTTC. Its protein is CASRRDNYNYGYTF.

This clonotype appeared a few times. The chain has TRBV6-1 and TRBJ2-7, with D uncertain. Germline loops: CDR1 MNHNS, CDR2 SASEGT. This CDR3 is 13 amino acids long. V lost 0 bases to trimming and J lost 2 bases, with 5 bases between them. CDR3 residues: CASSEARTYEQYF. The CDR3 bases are TGTGCCAGCAGTGAAGCCAGGACCTACGAGCAGTACTTC.

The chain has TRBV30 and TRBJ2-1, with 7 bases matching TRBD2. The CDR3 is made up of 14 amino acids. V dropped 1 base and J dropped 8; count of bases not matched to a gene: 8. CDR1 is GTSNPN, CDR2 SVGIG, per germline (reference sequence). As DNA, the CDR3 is TGTGCCTGGAGTGGTGGACTAGAACGTCATGAGCAGTTCTTC. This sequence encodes CAWSGGLERHEQFF.

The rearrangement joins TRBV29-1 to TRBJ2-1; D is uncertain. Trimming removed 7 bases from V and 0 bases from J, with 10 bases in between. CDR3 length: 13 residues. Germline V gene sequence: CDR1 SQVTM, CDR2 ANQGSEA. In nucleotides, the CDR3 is TGCAGCGCCGGTGGAAGCTCCTACAATGAGCAGTTCTTC. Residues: CSAGGSSYNEQFF.

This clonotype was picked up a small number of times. CDR3 DNA sequence: TGTGCCAGCATACCAGCGGGAGGCAATGAGCAGTTCTTC. Protein product: CASIPAGGNEQFF. The chain is built from TRBV6-1 and TRBJ2-1, with 9 positions matching TRBD2. J was trimmed by 6 bases and V by 7 bases; bases with no gene match: 4. Germline V lookup: CDR1 MNHNS, CDR2 SASEGT. The length of the CDR3 is 13 residues.

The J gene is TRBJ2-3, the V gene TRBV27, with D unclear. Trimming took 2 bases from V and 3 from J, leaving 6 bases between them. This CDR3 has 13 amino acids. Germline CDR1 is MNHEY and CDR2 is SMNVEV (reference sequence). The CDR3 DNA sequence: TGTGCCAGCAGTTTACAGATGACAGATACGCAGTATTTT. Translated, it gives CASSLQMTDTQYF.

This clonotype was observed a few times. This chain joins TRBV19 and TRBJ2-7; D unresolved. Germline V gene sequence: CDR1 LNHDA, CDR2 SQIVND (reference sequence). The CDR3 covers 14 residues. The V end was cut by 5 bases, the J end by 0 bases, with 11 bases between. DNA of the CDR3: TGTGCCAGTAGTCTCGCCAGGAACTCCTACGAGCAGTACTTC. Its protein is CASSLARNSYEQYF.

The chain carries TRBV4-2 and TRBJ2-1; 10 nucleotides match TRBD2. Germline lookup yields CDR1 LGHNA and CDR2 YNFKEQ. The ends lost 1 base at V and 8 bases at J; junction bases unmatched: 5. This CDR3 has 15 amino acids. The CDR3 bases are TGTGCCAGCAGCCAAGTATTCCTAGCGGGGGATGAGCAGTTCTTC. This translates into CASSQVFLAGDEQFF.

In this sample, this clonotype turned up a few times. CDR3 residues: CSVIAGGSTEAFF. DNA for the CDR3: TGCAGCGTTATCGCCGGGGGGAGCACTGAAGCTTTCTTT. The chain employs TRBV29-1 and TRBJ1-1; D possibly corresponds to TRBD1 (5 bases). CDR1 is SQVTM and CDR2 is ANQGSEA in the germline V gene. There are 13 residues in the CDR3. The ends were cut back, 5 bases at V and 4 bases at J, with 14 bases in the middle.

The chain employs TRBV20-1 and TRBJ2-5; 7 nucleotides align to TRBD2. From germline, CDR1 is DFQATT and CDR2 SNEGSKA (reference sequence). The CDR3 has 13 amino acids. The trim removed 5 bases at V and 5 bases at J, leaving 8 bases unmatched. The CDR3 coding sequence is TGCAGTGCTCCCAGCGGGATCGGTGAGACCCAGTACTTC. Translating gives CSAPSGIGETQYF.